These 5 T cell receptor beta chains were all obtained from the same sample, sequenced in a study of CD8+CD57+ T cells in acquired aplastic anemia. The template used for profiling TCR beta VDJ and CDR3 was genomic DNA. TCRdb reprocessed the reads with MiXCR, giving one entry per CDR3 protein. The sample lists about 180,000 distinct CDR3 sequences, roughly 48% occurring once. Sequencing was done on patients that had shown CD8+CD57+ cell expansion by flow cytometry. The source material was sorted CD4+, CD8+, or CD8+CD57+ T cells (not recorded which) from PBMCs. These receptors were obtained from a human donor with aplastic anemia.

This clonotype was observed at least ten times. CDR3 coding DNA: TGCAGTGCTAGTGGATTTGACAGGGTGACAGATACGCAGTATTTT. It codes for CSASGFDRVTDTQYF. The rearrangement uses TRBV20-1 and TRBJ2-3; 7 bases fit TRBD1. CDR3 length: 15 residues. The germline gives CDR1 DFQATT, CDR2 SNEGSKA (reference sequence). J lost 3 bases, V lost 3 bases, and 9 bases had no gene match.

This clonotype was counted at least ten times. The chain couples TRBV6-1 to TRBJ1-2; 8 bases are a match to TRBD1. CDR3 length: 13 amino acids. Trimming at V came to 6 bases and at J to 8 bases, leaving 8 bases not matched to a gene. CDR1 and CDR2 (germline): MNHNS, SASEGT. The CDR3 protein is CASRAGQVEGYTF. In nucleotides, the CDR3 is TGTGCCAGCAGGGCGGGACAGGTGGAGGGCTACACCTTC.

The chain recombines TRBV25-1 with TRBJ2-7; a possible D gene is TRBD1 (5 bases). The germline V gene has CDR1 MGHDK and CDR2 SYGVNS. The CDR3 extends over 13 amino acids. Trimming stripped 6 bases from V and 1 base from J, with 10 bases between. The CDR3 spells CASREDNSYEQYF. The CDR3 bases are TGTGCCAGCAGAGAGGACAATTCCTACGAGCAGTACTTC.

The rearrangement uses TRBV15 and TRBJ1-6; no reliable D call. V was clipped by 0 bases and J by 9 bases, with 9 bases between them. The V gene's germline CDR1 is LNHNV and CDR2 YYDKDF (reference sequence). This CDR3 has 14 amino acids. The CDR3 sequence is CATSRDPGTSPLHF. CDR3 nucleotides: TGTGCCACCAGCAGAGATCCGGGTACTTCACCCCTCCACTTT.

The chain joins TRBV2 to TRBJ2-5; D may be TRBD1 or TRBD2 (5 bases each). The CDR3 runs to 12 residues. CDR1 is SNHLY and CDR2 is FYNNEI in the germline V gene. Trimming left V 4 bases short and J 3 bases short, with 6 bases between. The CDR3 protein is CASSGGKETQYF. The DNA for the CDR3 is TGTGCCAGCAGTGGGGGGAAAGAGACCCAGTACTTC. Full variable domain (rest looked up from reference TRBV2 and TRBJ2-5): EPEVTQTPSHQVTQMGQEVILRCVPISNHLYFYWYRQILGQKVEFLVSFYNNEISEKSEIFDDQFSVERPDGSNFTLKIRSTKLEDSAMYFCASSGGKETQYFGPGTRLLVL.